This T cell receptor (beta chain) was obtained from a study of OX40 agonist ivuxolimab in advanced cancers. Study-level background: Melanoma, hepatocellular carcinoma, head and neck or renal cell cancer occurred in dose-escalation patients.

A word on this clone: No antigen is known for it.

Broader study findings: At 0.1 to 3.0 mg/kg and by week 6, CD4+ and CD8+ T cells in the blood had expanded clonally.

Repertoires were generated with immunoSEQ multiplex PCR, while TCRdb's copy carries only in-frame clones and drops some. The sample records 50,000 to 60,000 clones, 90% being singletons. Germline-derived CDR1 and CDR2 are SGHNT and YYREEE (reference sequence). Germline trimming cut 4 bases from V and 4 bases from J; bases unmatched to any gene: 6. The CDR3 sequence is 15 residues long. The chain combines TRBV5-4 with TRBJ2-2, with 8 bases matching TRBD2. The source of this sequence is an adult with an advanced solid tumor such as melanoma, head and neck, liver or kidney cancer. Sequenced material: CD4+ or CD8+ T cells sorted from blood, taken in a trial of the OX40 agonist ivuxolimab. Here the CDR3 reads CASSPGLGSTGELFF. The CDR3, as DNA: TGTGCCAGCAGCCCGGGACTAGGAAGCACCGGGGAGCTGTTTTTT.